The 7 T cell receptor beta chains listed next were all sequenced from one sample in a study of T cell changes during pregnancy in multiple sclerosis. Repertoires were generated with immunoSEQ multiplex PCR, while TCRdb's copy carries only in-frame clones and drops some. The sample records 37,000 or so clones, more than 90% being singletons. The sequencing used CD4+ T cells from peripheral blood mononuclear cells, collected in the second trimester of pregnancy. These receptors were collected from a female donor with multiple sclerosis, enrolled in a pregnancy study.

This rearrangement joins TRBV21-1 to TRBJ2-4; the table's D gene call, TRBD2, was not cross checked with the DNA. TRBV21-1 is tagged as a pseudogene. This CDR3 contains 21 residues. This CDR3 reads CASSKEAAGLAGVRTKNIQYF. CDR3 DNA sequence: TGTGCCAGCAGCAAAGAGGCTGCGGGGCTAGCGGGAGTTAGGACCAAAAACATTCAGTACTTC.

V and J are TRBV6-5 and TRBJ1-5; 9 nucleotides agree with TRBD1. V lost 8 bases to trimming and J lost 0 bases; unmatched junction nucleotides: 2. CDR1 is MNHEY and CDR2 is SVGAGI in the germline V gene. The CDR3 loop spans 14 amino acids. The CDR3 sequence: CASRGQGSNQPQHF. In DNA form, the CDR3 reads TGTGCCAGCCGGGGACAGGGTAGCAATCAGCCCCAGCATTTT.

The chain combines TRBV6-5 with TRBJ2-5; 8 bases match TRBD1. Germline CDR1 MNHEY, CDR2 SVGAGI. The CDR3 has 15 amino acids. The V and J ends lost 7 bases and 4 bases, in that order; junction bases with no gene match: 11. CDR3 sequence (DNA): TGTGCCAGCACCCCCAGTCGGACAGGGAGAGAGACCCAGTACTTC. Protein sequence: CASTPSRTGRETQYF.

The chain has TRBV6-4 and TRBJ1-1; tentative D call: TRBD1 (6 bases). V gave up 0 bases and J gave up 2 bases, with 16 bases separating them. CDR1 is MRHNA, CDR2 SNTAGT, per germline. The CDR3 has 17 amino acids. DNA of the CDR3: TGTGCCAGCAGTGACTCGACCCGCGGGGGGCCTAACACTGAAGCTTTCTTT. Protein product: CASSDSTRGGPNTEAFF.

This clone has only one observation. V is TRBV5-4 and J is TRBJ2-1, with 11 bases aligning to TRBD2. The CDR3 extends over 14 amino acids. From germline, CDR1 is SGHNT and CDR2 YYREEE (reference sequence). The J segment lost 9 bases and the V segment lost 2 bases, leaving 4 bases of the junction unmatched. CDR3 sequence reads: CASSLTSGSLEQFF. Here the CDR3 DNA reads TGTGCCAGCAGCTTAACTAGCGGGAGCCTTGAGCAGTTCTTC.

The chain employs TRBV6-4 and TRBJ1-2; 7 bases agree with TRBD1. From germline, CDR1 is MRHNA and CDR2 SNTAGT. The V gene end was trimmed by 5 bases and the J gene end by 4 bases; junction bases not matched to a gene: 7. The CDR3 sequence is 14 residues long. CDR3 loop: CASSFPTGPYGYTF. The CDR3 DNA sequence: TGTGCCAGCAGTTTCCCGACAGGGCCCTATGGCTACACCTTC.

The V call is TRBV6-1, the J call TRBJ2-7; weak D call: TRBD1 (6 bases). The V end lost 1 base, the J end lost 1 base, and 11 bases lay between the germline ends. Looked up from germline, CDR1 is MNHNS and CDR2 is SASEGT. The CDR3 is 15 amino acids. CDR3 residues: CASSEVGGESYEQYF. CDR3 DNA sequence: TGTGCCAGCAGTGAAGTAGGGGGAGAGTCCTACGAGCAGTACTTC.